Listed below are T cell receptor beta chains from one sample, sequenced in a study of T cell changes during pregnancy in multiple sclerosis. The protocol was immunoSEQ multiplex PCR, while the TCRdb copy is restricted to in-frame clones and leaves out a portion. This repertoire shows about 42,000 clones, 91% found once; its top ten account for around 1.8%. Sample: CD4+ T cells from peripheral blood mononuclear cells, taken after pregnancy. All receptors come from a female donor in good health, enrolled as a control in a pregnancy study. Each CDR3 is given with its conserved first and last residue. Fields, in order: D gene, V gene, CDR3 protein. A D gene is named only where the DNA matches it firmly.

>NA|TRBV14
CASSQEFIPVQPQHF
>NA|TRBV2
CATTGLAFNEQFF
>NA|TRBV29-1
CSVAGNRETEAFF
>NA|TRBV6-4
CASSFGGTDTQYF
>NA|TRBV7-5
CVRSPSTAYEQYF
>TRBD1|TRBV4-2
CASSQDLGRGSTGELFF
>NA|TRBV7-2
CASSQTPGTEAFF
>TRBD2|TRBV7-2
CASSLALAGGYNEQFF
>TRBD2|TRBV5-1
CASSPGVAGGRQETQYF
>NA|TRBV2
CASSGDFTGELFF
>NA|TRBV19
CASSIGADNRRGYTF
>NA|TRBV2
CASSARQAQQPQHF
>NA|TRBV28
CASSPSGPQHF
>NA|TRBV30
CAWNQASETQYF
>NA|TRBV6-6
CASIIRYGTEAFF
>TRBD1|TRBV5-4
CASSLVGRGGYTF
>TRBD2|TRBV5-1
CASSPAGGLETQYF
>NA|TRBV4-1
CASSQRNEQFF
>TRBD1|TRBV7-9
CASSSDRPLDF
>TRBD1|TRBV6-6
CASSYSGQGNEQFF
>NA|TRBV9
CASSVGHSYEQYF
>NA|TRBV7-9
CASSLAELRSYEQYF
>TRBD2|TRBV19
CASSISGGGSYNEQFF
>NA|TRBV27
CASSQDGGSYNEQFF
>NA|TRBV4-1
CASSQAPFGVDSNQPQHF
>NA|TRBV28
CASRRGAEKLFF
>NA|TRBV5-6
CASSYRLPYEQYF
>NA|TRBV7-9
CASSLQGSGNTIYF
>TRBD1|TRBV5-6
CASSIAGTGSNSPLHF
>NA|TRBV15
CATSTFHRGRYSGGFTDTQYF
>TRBD1|TRBV11-2
CASSLVRVDRENYGYTF
>NA|TRBV5-4
CASSLGRGNQPQHF
>TRBD1|TRBV27
CASKTDRENTEAFF
>TRBD2|TRBV2
CASTGTSGGLDTQYF
>NA|TRBV6-5
CASGPPANYGYTF
>TRBD2|TRBV10-3
CAISESILLAGVVGETQYF
>NA|TRBV28
CASSGQGSNQPQHF
>NA|TRBV4-1
CASSRTGIGNSPLHF
>TRBD1|TRBV4-1
CASSQPGGNTEAFF
>TRBD1|TRBV30
CAWRGQQNTEAFF
>TRBD2|TRBV10-2
CASSELAGSYEQYF
>NA|TRBV6-1
CASTPRMGADYEQYF
>TRBD1|TRBV27
CAGGGQGNNEQFF
>TRBD1|TRBV6-6
CASTTGGTGELFF
>TRBD2|TRBV18
CASSPGGRAVETQYF
>NA|TRBV7-2
CASSLGSGDTQYF
>TRBD1|TRBV6-1
CASHSGTGADEQFF
>NA|TRBV14
CASREVDNSPLHF
>TRBD1|TRBV4-3
CASSQESGTGGEKLFF
>TRBD1|TRBV7-9
CASIITGADTQYF
>NA|TRBV4-3
CASSQDRRETQYF
>NA|TRBV6-5
CASRSGTSNTEAFF
>TRBD2|TRBV14
CASSWGPGTSGETQYF